This T cell receptor beta chain was observed in a study of T cell clonality in common variable immunodeficiency. Findings and limits, study-wide: Common variable immunodeficiency TCR beta sequences reportedly had fewer deletions and N-nucleotide insertions. Shared TCRbeta clones were fewer between CVID subjects than controls. Compared with healthy controls, CVID subjects showed increased TCRbeta clonality, mostly in about a third.

This clone was picked up many times. What it binds is unknown. From the germline J gene comes the end of the CDR3, since the read stops 3 residues before it. The data were produced by immunoSEQ multiplex PCR, yet TCRdb's version contains in-frame clones alone and is incomplete. In total the sample includes tens of thousands of clones, none of them seen once. The CDR3 sequence is 14 residues long. The V gene's germline CDR1 is SGDLS and CDR2 YYNGEE. V gave up 4 bases and J gave up 5 bases; unmatched junction bases: 9. Donors gave roughly 4.5 to 9 ml heparinized peripheral whole blood. J is TRBJ2-7 and V is TRBV9; 7 nucleotides align to TRBD1. The clonotype comes from a person aged 18 to 75 in good health. Input material: peripheral blood mononuclear cells. The CDR3: CASSPRTGTNEQYF. Partial CDR3 DNA: TGTGCCAGCAGCCCTCGGACAGGCACCAACGAG.